These T cell receptor beta chains were read from a single sample in a study of T cells after yellow fever vaccination. TCRdb recomputed calls from the 5' RACE reads with MiXCR, one row per CDR3 protein. This table has 450,000 to 600,000 distinct CDR3 sequences, about a sixth appearing once. This sample comprised PBMCs, obtained about 5 days after the first yellow fever vaccination. The receptor source for this set is a man younger than 30 who received the YFV17D yellow fever vaccine. Both conserved end residues are part of each CDR3. Fields, in order: D gene, V gene, CDR3 protein. D genes are given only for firm matches.

. | TRBV4-2 | CASSQAPAGSDTQYF
. | TRBV5-5 | CASSFDRIPEVNYGYTF
. | TRBV5-1 | CASSPMNAGTEETQYF
TRBD2 | TRBV7-3 | CASSLRSGEYNEQFF
. | TRBV5-1 | CASRTTRESTDTQYF
. | TRBV25-1 | CASSETNDYGYTF
. | TRBV4-1 | CASSRPTGFGTDTQYF
. | TRBV25-1 | CASSESLGGGRQETQYF
. | TRBV7-9 | CASSPGGDGPNTEAFF
. | TRBV6-2/TRBV6-3 | CASSAGQNQPQHF